The clone carrying this T cell receptor beta chain showed up many times. Its antigen remains unidentified. The entry originates in a study of CD8 T cells in ankylosing spondylitis. General study points: About 8 highly homologous variants made up a TCR beta motif, and this motif appeared characteristic of ankylosing spondylitis blood. In synovial fluid and blood from reactive arthritis, some motif variants were previously reported. Disease-linked clones reportedly concentrated significantly in matched ankylosing spondylitis synovial fluid.

TCRdb re-called the 5' RACE reads through MiXCR, storing one row per CDR3 protein. The table lists hundreds of thousands of distinct CDR3 sequences, about 19% of them singletons. CDR1 and CDR2 from the germline V gene are SGDLS and YYNGEE. With 0 bases clipped from V and 9 bases from J, the junction kept 3 bases outside the gene matches. The CDR3 contains 13 residues. The sequenced sample consisted of blood, either unsorted or a sorted T cell fraction (not recorded which). The source is a male donor with ankylosing spondylitis or in good health (not recorded which). The chain carries TRBV9 and TRBJ2-1; 7 bases align to TRBD2. The CDR3 reads CASSVDGGGEQFF. Written as DNA, the CDR3 is TGTGCCAGCAGCGTAGATGGGGGGGGTGAGCAGTTCTTC.